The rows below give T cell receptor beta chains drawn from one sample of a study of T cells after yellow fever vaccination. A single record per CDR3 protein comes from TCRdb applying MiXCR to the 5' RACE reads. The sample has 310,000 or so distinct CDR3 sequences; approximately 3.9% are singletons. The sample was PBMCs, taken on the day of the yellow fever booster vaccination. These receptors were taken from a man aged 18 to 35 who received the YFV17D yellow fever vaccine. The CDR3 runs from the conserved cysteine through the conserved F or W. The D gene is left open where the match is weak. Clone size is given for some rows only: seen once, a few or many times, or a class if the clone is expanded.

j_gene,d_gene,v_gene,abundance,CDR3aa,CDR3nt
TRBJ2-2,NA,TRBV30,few,CAWTRAGELFF,TGTGCCTGGACCCGGGCCGGGGAGCTGTTTTTT
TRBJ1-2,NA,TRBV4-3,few,CASSQLPENYGYTF,TGCGCCAGCAGCCAACTCCCGGAAAACTATGGCTACACCTTC
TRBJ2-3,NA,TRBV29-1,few,CSVDTSRSTDTQYF,TGCAGCGTTGACACTAGCCGATCCACAGATACGCAGTATTTT
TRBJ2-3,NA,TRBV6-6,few,CASLIDSTDTQYF,TGTGCCTCACTAATAGATAGCACAGATACGCAGTATTTT
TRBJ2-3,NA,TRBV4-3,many,CASSQEAFTDTQYF,TGCGCCAGCAGCCAAGAAGCCTTTACAGATACGCAGTATTTT
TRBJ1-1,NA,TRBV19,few,CASSILPGGTEAFF,TGTGCCAGTAGTATTCTCCCTGGGGGCACTGAAGCTTTCTTT
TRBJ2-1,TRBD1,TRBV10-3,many,CATRDRADEQFF,TGTGCCACCAGGGACAGGGCCGATGAGCAGTTCTTC
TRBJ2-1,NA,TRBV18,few,CASSPPGTSTYNEQFF,TGTGCCAGCTCACCACCCGGGACATCAACCTACAATGAGCAGTTCTTC
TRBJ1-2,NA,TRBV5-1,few,CASSLNVRGGGNYGYTF,TGCGCCAGCAGCTTGAATGTCCGGGGAGGAGGAAACTATGGCTACACCTTC
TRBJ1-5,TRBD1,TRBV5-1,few,CASSPGQSFGPQHF,TGCGCCAGCAGCCCGGGACAGAGTTTCGGGCCCCAGCATTTT
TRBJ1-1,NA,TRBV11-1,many,CASSLEDRYTEAFF,TGTGCCAGCAGCTTGGAGGACAGATACACTGAAGCTTTCTTT
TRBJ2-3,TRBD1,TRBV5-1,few,CASSLRTGQTDTQYF,TGCGCCAGCAGCCTTCGGACAGGGCAAACAGATACGCAGTATTTT
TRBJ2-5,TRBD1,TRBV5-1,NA,CASSPLLTGGETQYF,TGCGCCAGCAGCCCCCTCTTGACAGGGGGAGAGACCCAGTACTTC
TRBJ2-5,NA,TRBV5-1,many,CASSPRVAETQYF,TGCGCCAGCAGCCCCCGGGTTGCCGAGACCCAGTACTTC
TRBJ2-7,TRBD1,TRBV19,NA,CASSPPPGQGLYEQYF,TGTGCCAGTAGTCCTCCCCCGGGACAGGGTCTCTACGAGCAGTACTTC
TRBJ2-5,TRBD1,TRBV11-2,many,CASSLVLDRASETQYF,TGTGCCAGCAGCTTAGTTCTCGACAGGGCTAGTGAGACCCAGTACTTC
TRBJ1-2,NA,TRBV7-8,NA,CASSLVPTGGIGHYGYTF,TGTGCCAGCAGCTTAGTTCCGACAGGCGGGATAGGGCATTATGGCTACACCTTC
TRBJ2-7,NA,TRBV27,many,CASSLSLGEQYF,TGTGCCAGCAGTTTATCGTTGGGCGAGCAGTACTTC
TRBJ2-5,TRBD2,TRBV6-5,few,CASSYGGRVGETQYF,TGTGCCAGCAGTTACGGAGGGAGGGTCGGGGAGACCCAGTACTTC
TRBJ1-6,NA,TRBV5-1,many,CASGAGTVNSPLHF,TGCGCCAGCGGAGCCGGGACGGTGAATTCACCCCTCCACTTT
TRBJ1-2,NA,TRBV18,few,CASSPNTGPNLNYGYTF,TGTGCCAGCTCACCAAATACGGGCCCGAACTTGAACTATGGCTACACCTTC
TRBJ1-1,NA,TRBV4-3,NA,CASSQTLPPRVGDDTEAFF,TGCGCCAGCAGCCAAACTCTCCCCCCCCGTGTGGGGGACGACACTGAAGCTTTCTTT
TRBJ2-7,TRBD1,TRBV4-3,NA,CASSPDRLLNSYEQYF,TGCGCCAGCAGCCCGGACAGGTTGTTGAACTCCTACGAGCAGTACTTC
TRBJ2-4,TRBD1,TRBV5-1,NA,CASSFGQGANIQYF,TGCGCCAGCAGCTTCGGCCAGGGGGCGAACATTCAGTACTTC
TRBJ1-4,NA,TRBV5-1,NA,CASSSGHGATNEKLFF,TGCGCCAGCAGCTCCGGACACGGGGCAACTAATGAAAAACTGTTTTTT
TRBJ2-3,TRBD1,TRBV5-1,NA,CASSLDRGRGTDTQYF,TGCGCCAGCAGCTTGGACAGGGGGCGCGGCACAGATACGCAGTATTTT
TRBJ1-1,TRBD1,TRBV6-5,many,CASIRLDRGLDTEAFF,TGTGCCAGCATCAGACTGGACAGGGGGCTGGATACTGAAGCTTTCTTT
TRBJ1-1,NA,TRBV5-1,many,CASSLAGGRGMNTEAFF,TGCGCCAGCAGCTTGGCCGGGGGAAGGGGTATGAACACTGAAGCTTTCTTT
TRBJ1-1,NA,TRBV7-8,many,CASSLGLGVAFF,TGTGCCAGCAGCTTAGGTCTCGGGGTAGCTTTCTTT
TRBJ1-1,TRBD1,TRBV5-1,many,CASSEPGQENTEAFF,TGCGCCAGCAGCGAGCCTGGACAGGAGAACACTGAAGCTTTCTTT
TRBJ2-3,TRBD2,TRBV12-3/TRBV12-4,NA,CASSSAGEDTQYF,TGTGCCAGCAGTTCCGCGGGGGAAGATACGCAGTATTTT
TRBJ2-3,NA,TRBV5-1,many,CASSAWTTTDTQYF,TGCGCCAGTTCGGCCTGGACTACAACAGATACGCAGTATTTT
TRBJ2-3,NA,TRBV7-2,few,CASSRPATGAQYF,TGTGCCAGCAGCCGTCCCGCTACCGGGGCGCAGTATTTT
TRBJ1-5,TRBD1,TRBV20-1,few,CSAPVRGIPQPQHF,TGCAGTGCCCCCGTCAGGGGGATACCTCAGCCCCAGCATTTT
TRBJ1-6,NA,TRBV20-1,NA,CSARDTGGTYNSPLHF,TGCAGTGCTAGAGATACTGGAGGGACCTATAATTCACCCCTCCACTTT
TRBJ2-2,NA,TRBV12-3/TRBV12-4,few,CASSTRSLDYLNTGELFF,TGTGCCAGCAGTACAAGGAGCTTGGACTACTTGAACACCGGGGAGCTGTTTTTT
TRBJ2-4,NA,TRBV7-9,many,CASSRDSRQNIQYF,TGTGCCAGCAGCCGCGACAGTCGCCAAAACATTCAGTACTTC
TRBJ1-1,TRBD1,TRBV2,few,CASSEGQGVGNTEAFF,TGTGCCAGCAGTGAGGGGCAGGGGGTAGGCAACACTGAAGCTTTCTTT
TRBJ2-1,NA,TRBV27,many,CASREAGVGNEQFF,TGTGCCAGCAGGGAGGCAGGGGTCGGGAATGAGCAGTTCTTC
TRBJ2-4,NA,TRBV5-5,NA,CASSKQGRDIQYF,TGTGCCAGCAGTAAACAGGGACGGGACATTCAGTACTTC
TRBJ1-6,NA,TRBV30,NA,CAWSVVSPLHF,TGTGCCTGGAGTGTGGTGTCACCCCTCCACTTT
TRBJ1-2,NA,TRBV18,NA,CASSPPYGAGGYTF,TGTGCCAGCTCACCACCCTACGGGGCCGGTGGCTACACCTTC
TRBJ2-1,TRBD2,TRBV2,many,CASSEVPGLAGGGEQFF,TGTGCCAGCAGTGAAGTGCCGGGACTAGCGGGGGGTGGTGAGCAGTTCTTC
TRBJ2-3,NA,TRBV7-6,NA,CASSAQPGHVPSTDTQYF,TGTGCCAGCAGCGCCCAACCGGGACATGTCCCTAGCACAGATACGCAGTATTTT
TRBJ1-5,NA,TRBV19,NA,CASSISNKNQPQHF,TGTGCCAGTAGTATTTCAAACAAAAACCAGCCCCAGCATTTT
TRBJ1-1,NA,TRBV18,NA,CASSPFEDLANTEAFF,TGTGCCAGCTCACCATTTGAGGACTTGGCGAACACTGAAGCTTTCTTT
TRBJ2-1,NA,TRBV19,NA,CASGAGLMQFF,TGTGCCTCGGGGGCGGGTCTCATGCAGTTCTTC
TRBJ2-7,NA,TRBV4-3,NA,CASSQELSIVSYEQYF,TGCGCCAGCAGCCAAGAGCTGTCAATCGTCTCCTACGAGCAGTACTTC
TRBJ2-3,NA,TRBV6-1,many,CASSGIGLNTDTQYF,TGTGCCAGCAGTGGGATAGGACTGAACACAGATACGCAGTATTTT
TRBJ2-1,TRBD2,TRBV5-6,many,CASSPAPGLVAEQFF,TGTGCCAGCAGCCCCGCCCCGGGACTAGTTGCAGAGCAGTTCTTC
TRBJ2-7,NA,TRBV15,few,CATSSIPRDYEQYF,TGTGCCACCAGCTCCATCCCTAGGGACTACGAGCAGTACTTC
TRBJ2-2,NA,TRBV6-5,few,CASSYSSGANTGELFF,TGTGCCAGCAGTTACTCGAGTGGGGCGAACACCGGGGAGCTGTTTTTT